These T cell receptor beta chains were read from a single sample in a study of Ad26.COV2.S vaccination and SARS-CoV-2 variants. This table comes from immunoSEQ multiplex PCR, and its TCRdb copy is limited to in-frame clones, with some not included. The sample records roughly 300,000 clones, about 88% being singletons. This sample comprised peripheral blood, obtained in a trial of Ad26.COV2.S vaccine versus placebo. Receptors originate from a person between 18 and 65 years old who received the Ad26.COV2.S COVID-19 vaccine or a placebo. The CDR3 runs from the conserved cysteine through the conserved F or W. D genes are given only for firm matches. Where a row states a size, it is once, few, many or the class of an expanded clone; other rows omit it.

j_gene: TRBJ2-7; abundance: .; d_gene: .; v_gene: TRBV6-5; CDR3aa: CASTEGAGAFEQYF; CDR3nt: TGTGCCAGCACCGAAGGGGCAGGGGCCTTCGAGCAGTACTTC
j_gene: TRBJ2-3; abundance: once; d_gene: .; v_gene: TRBV6-5; CDR3aa: CASSYRQSTDTQYF; CDR3nt: TGTGCCAGCAGTTACAGGCAGAGCACAGATACGCAGTATTTT
j_gene: TRBJ2-3; abundance: .; d_gene: TRBD2; v_gene: TRBV29-1; CDR3aa: CSVLGLAGASPTDTQYF; CDR3nt: TGCAGCGTCCTGGGACTAGCGGGGGCCTCACCCACAGATACGCAGTATTTT
j_gene: TRBJ2-2; abundance: .; d_gene: .; v_gene: TRBV28; CDR3aa: CASSPRGGLKELFF; CDR3nt: TGTGCCAGCAGTCCCCGAGGCGGGCTGAAGGAGCTGTTTTTT
j_gene: TRBJ2-3; abundance: .; d_gene: .; v_gene: TRBV28; CDR3aa: CASTPGQGPDTQYF; CDR3nt: TGTGCCAGCACCCCCGGGCAGGGGCCAGATACGCAGTATTTT
j_gene: TRBJ2-1; abundance: .; d_gene: TRBD2; v_gene: TRBV7-2; CDR3aa: CASSLGWSSGYNEQFF; CDR3nt: TGTGCCAGCAGCTTAGGGTGGTCTAGCGGGTACAATGAGCAGTTCTTC
j_gene: TRBJ2-7; abundance: .; d_gene: .; v_gene: TRBV7-2; CDR3aa: CASSLEWGLDEQYF; CDR3nt: TGTGCCAGCAGCTTAGAATGGGGCCTGGACGAGCAGTACTTC
j_gene: TRBJ2-3; abundance: .; d_gene: .; v_gene: TRBV12-3/TRBV12-4; CDR3aa: CASSPRTDTQYF; CDR3nt: TGTGCCAGCAGCCCGCGCACAGATACGCAGTATTTT
j_gene: TRBJ2-7; abundance: .; d_gene: TRBD2; v_gene: TRBV6-2/TRBV6-3; CDR3aa: CASSYRPLAGVTYEQYF; CDR3nt: TGTGCCAGCAGTTATCGTCCCCTAGCGGGAGTAACCTACGAGCAGTACTTC
j_gene: TRBJ2-1; abundance: .; d_gene: .; v_gene: TRBV7-2; CDR3aa: CASSPPGNHNEQFF; CDR3nt: TGTGCCAGCAGCCCCCCAGGAAATCACAATGAGCAGTTCTTC
j_gene: TRBJ2-1; abundance: .; d_gene: TRBD1; v_gene: TRBV27; CDR3aa: CASGRDSSYNEQFF; CDR3nt: TGTGCCAGCGGCCGGGACAGTAGTTACAATGAGCAGTTCTTC
j_gene: TRBJ1-5; abundance: .; d_gene: .; v_gene: TRBV7-9; CDR3aa: CASSFPGEVQPQHF; CDR3nt: TGTGCCAGCAGCTTTCCGGGGGAGGTTCAGCCCCAGCATTTT
j_gene: TRBJ1-5; abundance: .; d_gene: .; v_gene: TRBV19; CDR3aa: CASSIQVSQPQHF; CDR3nt: TGTGCCAGTAGTATTCAAGTTTCTCAGCCCCAGCATTTT
j_gene: TRBJ2-5; abundance: .; d_gene: .; v_gene: TRBV20-1; CDR3aa: CSASAGPGETQYF; CDR3nt: TGCAGTGCTAGTGCGGGGCCGGGGGAGACCCAGTACTTC